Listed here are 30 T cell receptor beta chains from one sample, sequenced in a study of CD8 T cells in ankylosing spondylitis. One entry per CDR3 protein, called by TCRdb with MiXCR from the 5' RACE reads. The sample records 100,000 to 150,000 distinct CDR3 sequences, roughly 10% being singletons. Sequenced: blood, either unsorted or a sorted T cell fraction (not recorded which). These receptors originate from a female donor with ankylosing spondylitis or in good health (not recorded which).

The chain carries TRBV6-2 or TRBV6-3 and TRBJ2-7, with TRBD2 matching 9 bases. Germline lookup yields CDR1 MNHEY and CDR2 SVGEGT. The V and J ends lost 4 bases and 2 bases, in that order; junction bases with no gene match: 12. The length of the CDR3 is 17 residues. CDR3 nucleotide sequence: TGTGCCAGCAGTTTATCCCTCACGGGACTAGCCGCCTACGAGCAGTACTTC. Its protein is CASSLSLTGLAAYEQYF.

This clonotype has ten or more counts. For the CDR3, the DNA is TGTGCCAGCAGCTTAAGTTTAGGGCAGGGAAACATTCAGTACTTC. Translating gives CASSLSLGQGNIQYF. The chain carries TRBV7-6 and TRBJ2-4; D may be TRBD1 (5 bases). CDR3 size: 15 residues. V was trimmed by 2 bases and J by 6 bases, leaving 14 bases between them. Per germline, CDR1 SGHVS and CDR2 FNYEAQ. The full variable domain, in which reference TRBV7-6 and TRBJ2-4 provide the parts outside the CDR3, is GAGVSQSPRYKVTKRGQDVALRCDPISGHVSLYWYRQALGQGPEFLTYFNYEAQQDKSGLPNDRFSAERPEGSISTLTIQRTEQRDSAMYRCASSLSLGQGNIQYFGAGTRLSVL.

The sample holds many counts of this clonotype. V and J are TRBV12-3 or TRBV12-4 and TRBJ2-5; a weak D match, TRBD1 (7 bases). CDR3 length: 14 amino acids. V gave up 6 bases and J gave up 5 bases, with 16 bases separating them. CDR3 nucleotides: TGTGCCAGCAGCCCCGGGGGACAGTGGGAGACCCAGTACTTC. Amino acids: CASSPGGQWETQYF.

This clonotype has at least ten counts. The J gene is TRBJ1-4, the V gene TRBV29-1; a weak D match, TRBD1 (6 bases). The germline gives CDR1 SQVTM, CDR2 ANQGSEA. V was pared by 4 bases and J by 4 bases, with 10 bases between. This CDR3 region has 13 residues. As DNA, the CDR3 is TGCAGCGTTGGAGGGGGAAGTAATGAAAAACTGTTTTTT. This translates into CSVGGGSNEKLFF.

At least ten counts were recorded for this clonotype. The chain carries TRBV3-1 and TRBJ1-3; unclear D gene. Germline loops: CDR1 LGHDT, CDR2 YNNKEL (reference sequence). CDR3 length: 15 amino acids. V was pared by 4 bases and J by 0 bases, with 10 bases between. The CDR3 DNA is TGTGCCAGCAGCCTCACGACCGGCTCTGGAAACACCATATATTTT. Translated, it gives CASSLTTGSGNTIYF.

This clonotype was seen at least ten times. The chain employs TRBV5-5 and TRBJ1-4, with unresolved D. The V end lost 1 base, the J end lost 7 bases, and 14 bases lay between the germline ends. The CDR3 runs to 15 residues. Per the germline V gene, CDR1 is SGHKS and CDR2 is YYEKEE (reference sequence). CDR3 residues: CASSLPLTDGEKLFF. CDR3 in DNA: TGTGCCAGCAGCTTGCCTCTGACGGACGGTGAAAAACTGTTTTTT.

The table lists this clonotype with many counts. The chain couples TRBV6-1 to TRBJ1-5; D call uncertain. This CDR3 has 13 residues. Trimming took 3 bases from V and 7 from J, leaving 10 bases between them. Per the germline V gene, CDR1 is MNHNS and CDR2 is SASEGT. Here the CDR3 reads CASSETRGQPQHF. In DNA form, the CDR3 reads TGTGCCAGCAGTGAGACGCGGGGACAGCCCCAGCATTTT.

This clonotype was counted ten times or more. The DNA for the CDR3 is TGCGCCAGCAGCCCCACATCGCGGTCAAGTTGGAATGAGCAGTTCTTC. Its translation is CASSPTSRSSWNEQFF. The genes are TRBV5-1 and TRBJ2-1; D gene uncertain. V dropped 4 bases and J dropped 7 bases, with 21 bases sitting between them. The CDR3 has 16 residues. Per germline, CDR1 SGHRS and CDR2 YFSETQ.

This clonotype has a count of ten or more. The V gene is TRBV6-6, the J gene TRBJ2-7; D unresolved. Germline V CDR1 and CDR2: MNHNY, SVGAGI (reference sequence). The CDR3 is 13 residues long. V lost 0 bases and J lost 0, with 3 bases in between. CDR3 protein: CASSYSSSYEQYF. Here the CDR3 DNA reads TGTGCCAGCAGTTACTCCAGCTCCTACGAGCAGTACTTC.

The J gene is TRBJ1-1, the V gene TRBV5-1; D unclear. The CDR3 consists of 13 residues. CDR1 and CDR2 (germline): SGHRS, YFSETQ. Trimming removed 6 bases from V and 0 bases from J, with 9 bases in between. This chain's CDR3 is CASNVAVNTEAFF. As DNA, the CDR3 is TGCGCCAGCAACGTGGCAGTGAACACTGAAGCTTTCTTT.

This CDR3 reads CASSGAATEAFF. Here the CDR3 DNA reads TGTGCCAGCAGTGGTGCGGCCACTGAAGCTTTCTTT. This chain joins TRBV7-6 and TRBJ1-1, with no clear D. The CDR3 covers 12 residues. V lost 6 bases and J lost 4, with 9 bases in between. From germline, CDR1 is SGHVS and CDR2 FNYEAQ.

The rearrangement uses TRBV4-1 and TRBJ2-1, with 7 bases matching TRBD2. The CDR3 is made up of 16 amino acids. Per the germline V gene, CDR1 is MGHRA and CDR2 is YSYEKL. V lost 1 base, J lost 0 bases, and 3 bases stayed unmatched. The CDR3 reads CASSQGGGSSYNEQFF. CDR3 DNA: TGCGCCAGCAGCCAAGGGGGCGGGAGCTCCTACAATGAGCAGTTCTTC.

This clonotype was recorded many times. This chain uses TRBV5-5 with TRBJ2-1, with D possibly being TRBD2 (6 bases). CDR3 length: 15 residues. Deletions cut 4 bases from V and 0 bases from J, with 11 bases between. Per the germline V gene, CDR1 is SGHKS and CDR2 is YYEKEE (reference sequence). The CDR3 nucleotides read TGTGCCAGCAGCCTTCTAGCGAGCTCCTACAATGAGCAGTTCTTC. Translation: CASSLLASSYNEQFF.

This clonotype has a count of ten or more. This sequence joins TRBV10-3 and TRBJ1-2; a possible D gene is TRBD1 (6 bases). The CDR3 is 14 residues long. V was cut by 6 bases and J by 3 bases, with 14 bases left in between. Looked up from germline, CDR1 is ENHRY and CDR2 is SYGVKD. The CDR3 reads CAIRSQGSDYGYTF. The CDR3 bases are TGTGCCATCAGATCTCAGGGGTCGGACTATGGCTACACCTTC.

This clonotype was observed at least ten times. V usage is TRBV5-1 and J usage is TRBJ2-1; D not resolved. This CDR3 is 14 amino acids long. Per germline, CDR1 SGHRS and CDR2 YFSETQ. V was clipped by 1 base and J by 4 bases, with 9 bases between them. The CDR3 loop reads CASSLSAEYNEQFF. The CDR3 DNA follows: TGCGCCAGCAGCTTGTCGGCAGAGTACAATGAGCAGTTCTTC.

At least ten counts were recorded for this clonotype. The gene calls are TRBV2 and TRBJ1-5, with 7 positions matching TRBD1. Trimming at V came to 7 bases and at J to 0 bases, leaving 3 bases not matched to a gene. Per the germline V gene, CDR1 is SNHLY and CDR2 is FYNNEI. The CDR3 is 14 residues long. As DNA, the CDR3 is TGTGCCAGCAACCAGGGGGATAGCAATCAGCCCCAGCATTTT. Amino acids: CASNQGDSNQPQHF.

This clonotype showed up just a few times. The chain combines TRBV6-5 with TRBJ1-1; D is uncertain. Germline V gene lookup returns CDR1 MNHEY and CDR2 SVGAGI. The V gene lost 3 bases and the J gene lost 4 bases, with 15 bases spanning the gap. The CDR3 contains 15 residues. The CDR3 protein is CASSYWGTVPTEAFF. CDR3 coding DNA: TGTGCCAGCAGTTATTGGGGAACCGTCCCCACTGAAGCTTTCTTT.

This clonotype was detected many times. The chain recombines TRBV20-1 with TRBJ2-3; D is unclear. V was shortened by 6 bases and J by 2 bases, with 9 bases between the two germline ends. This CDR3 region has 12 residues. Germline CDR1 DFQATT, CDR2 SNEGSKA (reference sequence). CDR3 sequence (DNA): TGCAGTGCCAAGGAGAACACAGATACGCAGTATTTT. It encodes CSAKENTDTQYF.

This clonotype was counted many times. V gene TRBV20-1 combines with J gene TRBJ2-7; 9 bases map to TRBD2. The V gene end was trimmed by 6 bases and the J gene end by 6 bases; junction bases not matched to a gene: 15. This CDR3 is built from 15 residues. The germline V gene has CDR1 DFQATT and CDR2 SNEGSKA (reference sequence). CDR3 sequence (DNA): TGCAGTGCGGACCGGCGGGGGGGGGCCCTCTCCGAGCAGTACTTC. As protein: CSADRRGGALSEQYF.

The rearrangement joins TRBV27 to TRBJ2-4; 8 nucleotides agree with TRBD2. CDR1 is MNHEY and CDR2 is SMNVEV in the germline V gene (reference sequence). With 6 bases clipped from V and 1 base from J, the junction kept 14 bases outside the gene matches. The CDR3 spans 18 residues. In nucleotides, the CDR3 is TGTGCCAGCAGGTCGGGCGGGAGGATGACGGTCGCCAAAAACATTCAGTACTTC. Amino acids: CASRSGGRMTVAKNIQYF.

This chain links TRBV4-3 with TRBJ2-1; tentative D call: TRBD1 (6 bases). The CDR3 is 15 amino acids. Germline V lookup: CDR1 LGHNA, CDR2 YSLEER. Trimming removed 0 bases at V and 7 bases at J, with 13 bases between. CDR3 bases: TGCGCCAGCAGCCAAGAAGGGGCCAGGGGTAATGAGCAGTTCTTC. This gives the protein CASSQEGARGNEQFF.

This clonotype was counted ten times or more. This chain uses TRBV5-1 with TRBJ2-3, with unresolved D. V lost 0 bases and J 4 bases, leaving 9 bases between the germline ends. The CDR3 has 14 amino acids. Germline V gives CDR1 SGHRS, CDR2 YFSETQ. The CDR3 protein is CASSLVALPDTQYF. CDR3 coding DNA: TGCGCCAGCAGCTTGGTGGCCCTACCAGATACGCAGTATTTT.

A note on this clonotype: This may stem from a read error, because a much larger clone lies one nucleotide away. CDR3 residues: CASQGQGRDLDGYPF. The CDR3 bases are TGTGCCAGTCAGGGACAGGGACGTGATTTGGATGGCTACCCCTTC. The rearrangement joins TRBV19 to TRBJ1-2; 9 nucleotides line up with TRBD1. The CDR3 covers 15 residues. The germline V gene has CDR1 LNHDA and CDR2 SQIVND (reference sequence). The full variable domain, in which reference TRBV19 and TRBJ1-2 provide the parts outside the CDR3, is DGGITQSPKYLFRKEGQNVTLSCEQNLNHDAMYWYRQDPGQGLRLIYYSQIVNDFQKGDIAEGYSVSREKKESFPLTVTSAQKNPTAFYLCASQGQGRDLDGYPFGSGTRLTVV.

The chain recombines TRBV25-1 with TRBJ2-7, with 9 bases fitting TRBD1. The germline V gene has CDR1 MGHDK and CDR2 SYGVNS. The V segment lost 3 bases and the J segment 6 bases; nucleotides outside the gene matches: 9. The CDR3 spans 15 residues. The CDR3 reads CASSESGQGHFEQYF. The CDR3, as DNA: TGTGCCAGCAGTGAGTCGGGACAGGGCCATTTCGAGCAGTACTTC.

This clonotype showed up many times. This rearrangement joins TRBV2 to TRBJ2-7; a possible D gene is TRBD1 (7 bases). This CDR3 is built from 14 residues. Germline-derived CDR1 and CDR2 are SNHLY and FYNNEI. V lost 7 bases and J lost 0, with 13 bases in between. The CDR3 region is CASTRDSFSYEQYF. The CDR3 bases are TGTGCCAGCACGCGGGACAGCTTCTCCTACGAGCAGTACTTC. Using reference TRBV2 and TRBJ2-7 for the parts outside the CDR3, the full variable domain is EPEVTQTPSHQVTQMGQEVILRCVPISNHLYFYWYRQILGQKVEFLVSFYNNEISEKSEIFDDQFSVERPDGSNFTLKIRSTKLEDSAMYFCASTRDSFSYEQYFGPGTRLTVT.

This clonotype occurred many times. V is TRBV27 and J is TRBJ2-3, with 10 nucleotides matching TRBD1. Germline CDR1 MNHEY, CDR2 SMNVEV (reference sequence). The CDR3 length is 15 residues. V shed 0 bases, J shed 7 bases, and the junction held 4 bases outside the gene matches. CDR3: CASSLSGQGVNTQYF. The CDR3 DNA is TGTGCCAGCAGTTTATCAGGACAGGGGGTGAATACGCAGTATTTT.

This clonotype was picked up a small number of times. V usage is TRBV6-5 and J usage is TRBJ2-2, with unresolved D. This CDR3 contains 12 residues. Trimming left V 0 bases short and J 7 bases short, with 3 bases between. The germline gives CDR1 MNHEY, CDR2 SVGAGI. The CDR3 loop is CASSYSRGELFF. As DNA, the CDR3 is TGTGCCAGCAGTTACTCTCGCGGGGAGCTGTTTTTT.

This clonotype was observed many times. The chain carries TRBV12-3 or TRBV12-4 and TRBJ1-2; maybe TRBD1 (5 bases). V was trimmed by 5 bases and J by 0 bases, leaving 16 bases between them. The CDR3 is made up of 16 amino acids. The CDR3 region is CASSPGATPSNYGYTF. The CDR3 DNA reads TGTGCCAGCAGTCCCGGGGCGACTCCCTCTAACTATGGCTACACCTTC.

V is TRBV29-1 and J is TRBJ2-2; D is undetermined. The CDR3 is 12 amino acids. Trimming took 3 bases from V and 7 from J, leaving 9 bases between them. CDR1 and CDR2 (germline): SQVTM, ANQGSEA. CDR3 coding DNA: TGCAGCGTTGATTCGGGCGACGGGGAGCTGTTTTTT. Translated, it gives CSVDSGDGELFF.

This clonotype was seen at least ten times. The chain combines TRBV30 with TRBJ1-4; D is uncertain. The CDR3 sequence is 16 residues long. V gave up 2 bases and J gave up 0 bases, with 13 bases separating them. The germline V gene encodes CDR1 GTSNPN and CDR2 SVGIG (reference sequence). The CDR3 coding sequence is TGTGCCTGGAGTCCGACTTCCACCGCAACTAATGAAAAACTGTTTTTT. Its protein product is CAWSPTSTATNEKLFF.